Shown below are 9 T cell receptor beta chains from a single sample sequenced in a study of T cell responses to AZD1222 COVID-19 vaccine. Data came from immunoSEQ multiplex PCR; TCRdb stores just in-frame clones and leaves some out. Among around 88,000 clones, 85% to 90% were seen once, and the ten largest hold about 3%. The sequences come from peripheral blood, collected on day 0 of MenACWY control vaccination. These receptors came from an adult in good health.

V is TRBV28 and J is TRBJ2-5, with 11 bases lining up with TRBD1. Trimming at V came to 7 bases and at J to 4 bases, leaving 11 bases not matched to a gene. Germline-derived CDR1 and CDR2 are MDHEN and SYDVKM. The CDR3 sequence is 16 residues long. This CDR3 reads CASTPMDRGRIETQYF. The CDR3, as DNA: TGTGCCAGCACCCCGATGGACAGGGGGCGCATAGAGACCCAGTACTTC.

The CDR3 region is CASSTGTSTYEQYF. The CDR3 nucleotides read TGTGCCAGCAGTACCGGGACATCTACCTACGAGCAGTACTTC. V is TRBV6-2 or TRBV6-3 and J is TRBJ2-7, with a possible D match to TRBD1 (6 bases). The CDR3 length is 14 residues. V was trimmed by 5 bases and J by 2 bases, leaving 13 bases between them. Germline V CDR1 and CDR2: MNHEY, SVGEGT.

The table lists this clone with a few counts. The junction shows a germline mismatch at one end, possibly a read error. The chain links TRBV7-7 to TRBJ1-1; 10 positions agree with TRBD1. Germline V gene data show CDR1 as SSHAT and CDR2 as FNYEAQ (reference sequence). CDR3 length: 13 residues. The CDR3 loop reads CASSPDRGGEAFF. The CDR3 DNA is TGTGCTAGCAGCCCGGACAGGGGGGGTGAAGCTTTCTTT.

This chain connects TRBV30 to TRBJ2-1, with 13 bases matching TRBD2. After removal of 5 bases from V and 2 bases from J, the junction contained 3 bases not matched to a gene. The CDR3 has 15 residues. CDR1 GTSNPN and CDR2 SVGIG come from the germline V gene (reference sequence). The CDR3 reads CAWGGTSGTYNEQFF. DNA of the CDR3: TGTGCCTGGGGGGGGACTAGCGGGACCTACAATGAGCAGTTCTTC.

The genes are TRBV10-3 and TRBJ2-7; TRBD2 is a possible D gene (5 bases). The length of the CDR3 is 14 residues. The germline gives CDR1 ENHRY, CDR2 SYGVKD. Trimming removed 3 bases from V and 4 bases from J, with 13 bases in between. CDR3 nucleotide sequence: TGTGCCATCAGTGAAGGGAGTCCTCCGTACGAGCAGTACTTC. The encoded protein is CAISEGSPPYEQYF.

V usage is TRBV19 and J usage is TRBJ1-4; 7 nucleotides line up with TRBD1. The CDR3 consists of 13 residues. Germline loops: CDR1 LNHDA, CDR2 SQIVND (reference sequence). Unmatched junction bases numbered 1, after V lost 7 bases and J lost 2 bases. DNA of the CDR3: TGTGCCAGTAAGGACAGGACTAATGAAAAACTGTTTTTT. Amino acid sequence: CASKDRTNEKLFF. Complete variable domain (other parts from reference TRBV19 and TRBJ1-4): DGGITQSPKYLFRKEGQNVTLSCEQNLNHDAMYWYRQDPGQGLRLIYYSQIVNDFQKGDIAEGYSVSREKKESFPLTVTSAQKNPTAFYLCASKDRTNEKLFFGSGTQLSVL.

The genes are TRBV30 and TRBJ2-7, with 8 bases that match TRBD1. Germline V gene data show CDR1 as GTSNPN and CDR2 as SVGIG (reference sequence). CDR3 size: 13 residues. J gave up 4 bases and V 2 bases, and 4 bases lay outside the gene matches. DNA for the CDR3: TGTGCCTGGAGTCTAGACAGGGGATACGAGCAGTACTTC. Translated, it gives CAWSLDRGYEQYF.

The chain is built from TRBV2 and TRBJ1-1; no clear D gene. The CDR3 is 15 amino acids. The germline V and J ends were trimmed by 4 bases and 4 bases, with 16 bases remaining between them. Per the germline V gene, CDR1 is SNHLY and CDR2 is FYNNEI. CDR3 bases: TGTGCCAGCAGTGTCGTCCGGGGTACTTTCACTGAAGCTTTCTTT. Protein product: CASSVVRGTFTEAFF.

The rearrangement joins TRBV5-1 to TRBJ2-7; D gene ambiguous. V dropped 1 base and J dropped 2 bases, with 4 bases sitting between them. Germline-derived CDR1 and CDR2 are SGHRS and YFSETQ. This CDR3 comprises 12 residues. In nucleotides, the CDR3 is TGCGCCAGCAGCTTGTTGCCCTACGAGCAGTACTTC. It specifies CASSLLPYEQYF.